This TCR beta chain comes out of a study of shared clonotypes between healthy human individuals. Overall study context: For every donor, three CD4 naive, three CD4 memory, two CD8 naive and one CD8 memory plates were used. Study-wide results and caveats: Several donors held about 5% of naive CD4 clonotypes in common.

Germline V gives CDR1 SGHRS, CDR2 YFSETQ. The CDR3 sequence is 15 residues long. V shed 0 bases and J 4 bases; nucleotides not matched to a gene: 1. The study ran the assay at deep level. The protocol was immunoSEQ multiplex PCR, while the TCRdb copy is restricted to in-frame clones and leaves out a portion. The sample contains 600,000 to 800,000 clones, roughly 72% of which appear only once. This clone was counted ten times or more. Its antigen remains unknown. The same CDR3 arises from other DNA sequences in this sample as well. The authors divided CD4+ cells into CD45RA+ naive and CD45RA-negative memory subsets.

Sequenced: memory CD4+ T cells sorted from blood. Stated subset: CD45RA-negative fraction. The gene calls are TRBV5-1 and TRBJ2-1, with 10 bases fitting TRBD2. The receptor was derived from a woman aged 25 to 39 in good health. CDR3 DNA sequence: TGCGCCAGCAGCTTGGCTAGCGGGGGTTACAATGAGCAGTTCTTC. Its translation is CASSLASGGYNEQFF.